Below, 21 T cell receptor beta chains from the same sample are listed, as sequenced in a study of blood T cell repertoires in COVID-19. Produced via immunoSEQ multiplex PCR; TCRdb's table is partial and in-frame only. The repertoire consists of roughly 150,000 clones, with about 85% occurring once and the leading ten covering about 5.3%. Source material: PBMCs or T cells enriched from blood (not recorded which). Every receptor here comes from a woman between 40 and 50 years old with acute COVID-19.

This clone has only a few counts. The V gene is TRBV9, the J gene TRBJ2-2; 13 bases line up with TRBD2. The CDR3 runs to 17 residues. V shed 2 bases, J shed 1 base, and the junction held 2 bases outside the gene matches. In germline, CDR1 is SGDLS, CDR2 YYNGEE. For the CDR3, the DNA is TGTGCCAGCAGCGTTCGGACTAGCGGGGGGAACACCGGGGAGCTGTTTTTT. This translates into CASSVRTSGGNTGELFF.

The chain carries TRBV4-1 and TRBJ1-2; TRBD1 matches 12 bases. V shed 5 bases, J shed 7 bases, and the junction held 8 bases outside the gene matches. Looked up from germline, CDR1 is MGHRA and CDR2 is YSYEKL. This CDR3 region has 15 residues. The CDR3 DNA sequence: TGCGCCAGCAGCGGGTGGGACAGGGGGCTTGGTGGCTACACCTTC. It specifies CASSGWDRGLGGYTF.

The chain has TRBV19 and TRBJ2-6; unclear D gene. The ends were cut back, 5 bases at V and 0 bases at J, with 11 bases in the middle. CDR1 LNHDA and CDR2 SQIVND come from the germline V gene (reference sequence). The CDR3 contains 16 residues. The CDR3 DNA is TGTGCCAGTAGTGCAGCTTCAGGCTCTGGGGCCAACGTCCTGACTTTC. As protein: CASSAASGSGANVLTF.

In this sample, this clone turned up a few times. This chain joins TRBV5-6 and TRBJ1-1; D is uncertain. Trimming took off 0 bases at V and 11 bases at J, with 8 bases between the two ends. The CDR3 is 11 amino acids. CDR1 and CDR2 from the germline V gene are SGHDT and YYEEEE. The chain's CDR3 is CASSLAESAFF. The CDR3 DNA sequence: TGTGCCAGCAGCTTGGCCGAGTCTGCTTTCTTT.

The chain uses TRBV9 and TRBJ2-3; a possible D gene is TRBD2 (5 bases). The V gene lost 1 base and the J gene lost 2 bases, with 11 bases spanning the gap. CDR1 and CDR2 from the germline V gene are SGDLS and YYNGEE. This CDR3 comprises 15 residues. The CDR3 region is CASSVSPAVTDTQYF. The CDR3 bases are TGTGCCAGCAGCGTAAGTCCAGCGGTCACAGATACGCAGTATTTT.

The chain joins TRBV6-5 to TRBJ2-6, with unresolved D. Germline V lookup: CDR1 MNHEY, CDR2 SVGAGI. This CDR3 region has 15 residues. V dropped 8 bases and J dropped 0 bases, with 11 bases sitting between them. This CDR3 is CASRLGSSGANVLTF. CDR3 coding DNA: TGTGCCAGCCGGCTGGGCTCCTCTGGGGCCAACGTCCTGACTTTC.

The rearrangement links TRBV29-1 to TRBJ2-5, with TRBD1 matching over 10 bases. Per germline, CDR1 SQVTM and CDR2 ANQGSEA. This CDR3 spans 15 amino acids. V gave up 4 bases and J gave up 2 bases; unmatched junction bases: 7. CDR3 coding DNA: TGCAGCGTTGCGAGGGACAGGGGCCGGCAAGAGACCCAGTACTTC. It translates to CSVARDRGRQETQYF.

J is TRBJ2-3 and V is TRBV12-3 or TRBV12-4, with D hard to call. The ends were cut back, 7 bases at V and 5 bases at J, with 7 bases in the middle. There are 11 residues in the CDR3. The CDR3 region has the DNA TGTGCCAGCACCCTAAGAGATACGCAGTATTTT. Its protein product is CASTLRDTQYF.

The chain combines TRBV7-9 with TRBJ1-2; 9 bases match TRBD1. Germline lookup yields CDR1 SEHNR and CDR2 FQNEAQ (reference sequence). The trim removed 5 bases at V and 4 bases at J, leaving 11 bases unmatched. The CDR3 sequence is 16 residues long. CDR3 sequence reads: CASSPYATGGIYGYTF. The CDR3 coding sequence is TGTGCCAGCAGCCCCTACGCCACAGGGGGCATCTATGGCTACACCTTC.

The chain joins TRBV24-1 to TRBJ2-1; D perhaps matches TRBD1 (6 bases). There are 16 residues in the CDR3. V gave up 9 bases and J gave up 7 bases, with 24 bases separating them. Germline CDR1 reads KGHDR; CDR2 reads SFDVKD. CDR3 sequence (DNA): TGTGCCACCGGAATGAAGCCAGGGGCCCCTCGAAATGAGCAGTTCTTC. It translates to CATGMKPGAPRNEQFF.

The gene calls are TRBV5-1 and TRBJ2-2, with 7 bases that match TRBD2. Germline values: CDR1 SGHRS, CDR2 YFSETQ. The trim removed 0 bases at V and 4 bases at J, leaving 9 bases unmatched. This CDR3 has 17 amino acids. The CDR3 loop reads CASSLVVGAGVTGELFF. DNA for the CDR3: TGCGCCAGCAGCTTGGTGGTTGGTGCGGGAGTCACCGGGGAGCTGTTTTTT.

V and J are TRBV18 and TRBJ2-7; TRBD2 matches at 8 bases. V shed 5 bases and J 5 bases; nucleotides not matched to a gene: 14. Germline V gene data show CDR1 as KGHSH and CDR2 as LQKENI. The CDR3 length is 16 residues. This CDR3 reads CASSEYRAGVGNEQYV. The CDR3 region has the DNA TGTGCCAGCTCAGAATACCGAGCGGGAGTGGGTAACGAGCAGTACGTC.

This sequence joins TRBV5-4 and TRBJ1-1; TRBD1 agrees at 7 bases. Trimming cost V 0 bases and J 4 bases; bases outside gene matches: 6. Germline V gives CDR1 SGHNT, CDR2 YYREEE (reference sequence). CDR3 size: 15 residues. The CDR3 region is CASSLAGQSLTEAFF. DNA of the CDR3: TGTGCCAGCAGCTTGGCGGGACAGAGCCTCACTGAAGCTTTCTTT.

The chain is built from TRBV7-2 and TRBJ1-6; no definite D call. Germline V lookup: CDR1 SGHTA, CDR2 FQGNSA. The CDR3 has 15 residues. Deletions cut 5 bases from V and 8 bases from J, with 16 bases between. As DNA, the CDR3 is TGTGCCAGCAGCCACCCCGGAACGGGAGATTCACCCCTCCACTTT. Translation gives CASSHPGTGDSPLHF.

V and J are TRBV7-3 and TRBJ2-1; 7 nucleotides line up with TRBD2. The ends lost 2 bases at V and 2 bases at J; junction bases unmatched: 9. This CDR3 has 17 amino acids. Germline assignment: CDR1 SGHTA and CDR2 FQGTGA. The CDR3 DNA sequence: TGTGCCAGCAGCTTACGGGGAGGGGCGGGACCCTACAATGAGCAGTTCTTC. It codes for CASSLRGGAGPYNEQFF.

This chain connects TRBV4-1 to TRBJ2-3; 8 bases are a match to TRBD2. Germline V gene sequence: CDR1 MGHRA, CDR2 YSYEKL. V lost 4 bases and J lost 0; bases outside the gene matches: 15. The CDR3 loop spans 19 amino acids. The CDR3 loop reads CASSPLSAGGLKSTDTQYF. DNA for the CDR3: TGCGCCAGCAGCCCTTTATCGGCGGGAGGCCTAAAGAGCACAGATACGCAGTATTTT.

The DNA of the CDR3 is TGTGCCAGCAGCAATAGCGGGACCTCCTACAATGAGCAGTTCTTC. Its protein product is CASSNSGTSYNEQFF. The V and J genes are TRBV11-2 and TRBJ2-1; TRBD2 matches at 8 bases. The ends lost 5 bases at V and 0 bases at J; junction bases unmatched: 3. The CDR3 covers 15 residues. Looked up from germline, CDR1 is SGHAT and CDR2 is FQNNGV.

The rearrangement uses TRBV4-1 and TRBJ2-7; the D is unclear. The V end was cut by 0 bases, the J end by 4 bases, with 7 bases between. The CDR3 totals 13 residues. Germline assignment: CDR1 MGHRA and CDR2 YSYEKL. CDR3 sequence reads: CASSQERLYEQYF. CDR3 coding DNA: TGCGCCAGCAGCCAAGAGCGGTTGTACGAGCAGTACTTC.

A few counts support this clone. V is TRBV4-2 and J is TRBJ1-2, with 7 positions matching TRBD1. With V trimmed by 1 base and J by 7 bases, 9 bases remained unmatched. CDR1 LGHNA and CDR2 YNFKEQ come from the germline V gene. The CDR3 has 15 amino acids. CDR3 loop: CASSQVMEGAGGYTF. Here the CDR3 DNA reads TGTGCCAGCAGCCAAGTAATGGAGGGGGCGGGTGGCTACACCTTC.

This chain links TRBV7-8 with TRBJ2-7; TRBD2 matches 9 bases. In germline, CDR1 is SGHVS, CDR2 FQNEAQ. The J segment lost 2 bases and the V segment lost 5 bases, leaving 4 bases of the junction unmatched. The CDR3 loop spans 14 amino acids. This CDR3 reads CASSLTSGTYEQYF. The CDR3 nucleotides are TGTGCCAGCAGCCTGACTAGCGGCACCTACGAGCAGTACTTC.

The count of this clone is one. J is TRBJ1-1 and V is TRBV5-1; possibly TRBD1 for D (6 bases). CDR3 length equals 15 residues. Trimming removed 2 bases at V and 0 bases at J, with 11 bases between. Looked up from germline, CDR1 is SGHRS and CDR2 is YFSETQ. The DNA of the CDR3 is TGCGCCAGCAGCTTAGACAGGTCCATGAACACTGAAGCTTTCTTT. This translates into CASSLDRSMNTEAFF.